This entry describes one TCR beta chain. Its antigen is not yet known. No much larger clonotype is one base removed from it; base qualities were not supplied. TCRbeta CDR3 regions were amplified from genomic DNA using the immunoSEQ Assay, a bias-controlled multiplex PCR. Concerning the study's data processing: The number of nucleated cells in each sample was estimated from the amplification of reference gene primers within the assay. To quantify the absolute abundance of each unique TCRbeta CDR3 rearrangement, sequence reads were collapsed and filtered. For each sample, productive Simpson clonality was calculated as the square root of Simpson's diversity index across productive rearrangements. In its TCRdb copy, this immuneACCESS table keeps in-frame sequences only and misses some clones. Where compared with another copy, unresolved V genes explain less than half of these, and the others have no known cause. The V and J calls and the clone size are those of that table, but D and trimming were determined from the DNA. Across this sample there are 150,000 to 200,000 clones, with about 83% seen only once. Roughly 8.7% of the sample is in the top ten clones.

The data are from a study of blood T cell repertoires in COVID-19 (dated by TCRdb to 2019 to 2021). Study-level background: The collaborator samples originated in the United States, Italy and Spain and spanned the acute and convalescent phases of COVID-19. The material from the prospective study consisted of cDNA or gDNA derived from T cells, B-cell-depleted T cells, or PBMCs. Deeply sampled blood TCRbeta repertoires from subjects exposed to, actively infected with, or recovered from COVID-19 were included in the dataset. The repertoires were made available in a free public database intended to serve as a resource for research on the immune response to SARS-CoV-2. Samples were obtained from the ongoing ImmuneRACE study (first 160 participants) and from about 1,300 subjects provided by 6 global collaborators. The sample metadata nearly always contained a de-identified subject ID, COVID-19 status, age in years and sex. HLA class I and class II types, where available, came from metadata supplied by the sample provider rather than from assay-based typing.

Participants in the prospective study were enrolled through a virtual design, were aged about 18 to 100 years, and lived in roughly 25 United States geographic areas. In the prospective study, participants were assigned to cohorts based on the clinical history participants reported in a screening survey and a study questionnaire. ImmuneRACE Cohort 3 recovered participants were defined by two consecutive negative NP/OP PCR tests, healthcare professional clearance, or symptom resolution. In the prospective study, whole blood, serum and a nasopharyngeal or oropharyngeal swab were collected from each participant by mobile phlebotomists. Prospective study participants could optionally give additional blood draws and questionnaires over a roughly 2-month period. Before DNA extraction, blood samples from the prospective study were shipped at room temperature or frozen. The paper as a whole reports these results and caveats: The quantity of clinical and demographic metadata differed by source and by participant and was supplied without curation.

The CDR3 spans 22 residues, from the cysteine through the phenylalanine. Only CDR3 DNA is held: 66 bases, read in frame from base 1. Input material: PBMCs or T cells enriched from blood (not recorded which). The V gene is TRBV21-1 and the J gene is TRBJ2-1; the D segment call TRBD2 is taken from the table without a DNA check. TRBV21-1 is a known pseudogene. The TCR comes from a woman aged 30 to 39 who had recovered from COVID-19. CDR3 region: CASSKSEAGPGLAGVKYNEQFF. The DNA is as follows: TGTGCCAGCAGCAAATCGGAAGCGGGTCCGGGACTAGCGGGAGTTAAATACAATGAGCAGTTCTTC.